Given below is one T cell receptor (beta chain) in context. The antigen is undetermined. TCRdb passed the reads through MiXCR, listing each CDR3 protein once. The repertoire holds a few hundred thousand distinct CDR3 sequences, with about 44% as singletons. The data are from a study of T cell repertoires in cytomegalovirus infection. The CDR3 extends over 16 amino acids. V was trimmed by 4 bases and J by 4 bases, leaving 22 bases between them. Germline V lookup: CDR1 SQVTM, CDR2 ANQGSEA. This TCR came from a human donor in good health (CMV status not recorded). Some clones in this sample may be carry-over from other donors' samples. The gene calls are TRBV29-1 and TRBJ1-1, with D possibly TRBD1 on 5 matching bases. Sequencing was performed on cultured PBMCs, taken from culture after CMV antigen stimulation. CDR3 residues: CSVGRRGSHSATEAFF. The CDR3 coding sequence is TGCAGCGTTGGCCGTCGGGGCAGCCACTCAGCCACTGAAGCTTTCTTT. Together with reference TRBV29-1 and TRBJ1-1, the CDR3 gives the full variable domain: SAVISQKPSRDICQRGTSLTIQCQVDSQVTMMFWYRQQPGQSLTLIATANQGSEATYESGFVIDKFPISRPNLTFSTLTVSNMSPEDSSIYLCSVGRRGSHSATEAFFGQGTRLTVV.